What follows are 22 T cell receptor beta chains derived from one specimen sequenced in a study of shared clonotypes between healthy human individuals. Data came from immunoSEQ multiplex PCR; TCRdb stores just in-frame clones and leaves some out. Of 2 million to 2.5 million clones in the sample, 90% to 97% are singletons; the top ten hold approximately 0.13%. The sample comprised naive CD4+ T cells sorted from blood. Subset specified: CD45RA+ positively selected. The receptors were sampled from a man aged 18 to 29 in good health.

Only one count was recorded for this clone. The J gene is TRBJ1-1, the V gene TRBV25-1, with a weak D call TRBD1 (5 bases). There are 14 residues in the CDR3. The germline V and J ends were trimmed by 3 bases and 4 bases, with 12 bases remaining between them. The germline CDR1 and CDR2 sequences are MGHDK and SYGVNS. The CDR3 spells CASSDPGGSTEAFF. The CDR3 DNA reads as TGTGCCAGCAGTGATCCTGGGGGATCCACTGAAGCTTTCTTT.

The chain combines TRBV30 with TRBJ1-1; D unclear. Germline CDR1 and CDR2: GTSNPN and SVGIG (reference sequence). V was clipped by 4 bases and J by 0 bases, with 12 bases between them. The CDR3 spans 14 residues. The CDR3 sequence: CAWTLGSLNTEAFF. CDR3 DNA sequence: TGTGCCTGGACATTGGGCAGTTTGAACACTGAAGCTTTCTTT.

The chain joins TRBV2 to TRBJ1-1, with a tentative D call TRBD1 (5 bases). The CDR3 is made up of 16 amino acids. V shed 4 bases and J shed 3 bases, with 18 bases lying between them. Per the germline V gene, CDR1 is SNHLY and CDR2 is FYNNEI. CDR3 sequence reads: CASSVRGVVKDTEAFF. CDR3 DNA sequence: TGTGCCAGCAGTGTTCGGGGGGTAGTTAAGGACACTGAAGCTTTCTTT.

This rearrangement joins TRBV27 to TRBJ2-1; TRBD2 aligns across 10 bases. The V segment lost 4 bases and the J segment 9 bases; nucleotides outside the gene matches: 21. The CDR3 runs to 19 residues. Germline values: CDR1 MNHEY, CDR2 SMNVEV (reference sequence). This CDR3 reads CASSSSPSGGPPRIREQFF. DNA of the CDR3: TGTGCCAGCAGTTCCTCCCCTAGCGGGGGCCCCCCTAGAATTCGTGAGCAGTTCTTC.

V and J are TRBV13 and TRBJ2-1; 9 bases map to TRBD2. The CDR3 runs to 16 residues. From germline, CDR1 is PRHDT and CDR2 FYEKMQ (reference sequence). Germline trimming cut 5 bases from V and 6 bases from J; bases unmatched to any gene: 11. The CDR3 reads CASSPSPAGGRNEQFF. CDR3 coding DNA: TGTGCCAGCAGCCCCTCCCCAGCGGGAGGACGCAATGAGCAGTTCTTC.

The CDR3 DNA is TGTGCCAGCAGCTTCGGACTAGCGGGAGCAACGTACGAGCAGTACTTC. The encoded protein is CASSFGLAGATYEQYF. The V and J genes are TRBV11-2 and TRBJ2-7, with 13 bases lining up with TRBD2. V lost 3 bases and J lost 4; bases outside the gene matches: 6. Germline CDR1 and CDR2: SGHAT and FQNNGV. This CDR3 contains 16 residues.

On this clone: The sample contains more than one DNA sequence encoding this CDR3. J is TRBJ2-1 and V is TRBV5-1; D is perhaps TRBD2 (5 bases). The germline V and J ends were trimmed by 2 bases and 3 bases, with 12 bases remaining between them. The CDR3 contains 15 residues. Germline values: CDR1 SGHRS, CDR2 YFSETQ. CDR3 region: CASSLGGPLYNEQFF. CDR3 nucleotides: TGCGCCAGCAGCTTAGGAGGTCCCCTCTACAATGAGCAGTTCTTC.

This chain uses TRBV6-1 with TRBJ1-6; perhaps TRBD1 as D (5 bases). The germline gives CDR1 MNHNS, CDR2 SASEGT. V shed 2 bases and J shed 11 bases, with 13 bases lying between them. This CDR3 comprises 14 residues. The CDR3 DNA follows: TGTGCCAGCAGTGAAACTGGGTCCAGGGCACCCCTCCACTTT. Translating gives CASSETGSRAPLHF.

The V call is TRBV18, the J call TRBJ2-2, with 14 bases identical to TRBD2. This CDR3 is 14 amino acids long. The V segment lost 9 bases and the J segment 4 bases; nucleotides outside the gene matches: 1. CDR1 is KGHSH, CDR2 LQKENI, per germline. The CDR3 bases are TGTGCCAGTGGACTAGCGGGAGGCACCGGGGAGCTGTTTTTT. Its translation is CASGLAGGTGELFF.

The J gene is TRBJ2-3, the V gene TRBV2; D is unclear. Trimming removed 5 bases at V and 5 bases at J, with 14 bases between. The CDR3 runs to 14 residues. The germline V gene encodes CDR1 SNHLY and CDR2 FYNNEI. CDR3 amino acids: CASSRRIWGDTQYF. The CDR3 nucleotides are TGTGCCAGCAGTCGGCGGATTTGGGGAGATACGCAGTATTTT.

The CDR3 reads CASSLAGQSQETQYF. The DNA of the CDR3 is TGTGCCAGCAGCTTGGCAGGACAGAGCCAAGAGACCCAGTACTTC. The chain combines TRBV5-6 with TRBJ2-5, with D tentatively TRBD1 (6 bases). The CDR3 contains 15 residues. The germline V gene has CDR1 SGHDT and CDR2 YYEEEE. V was trimmed by 0 bases and J by 1 base, leaving 10 bases between them.

The gene calls are TRBV25-1 and TRBJ2-7; unclear D gene. CDR1 is MGHDK, CDR2 SYGVNS, per germline. The CDR3 contains 15 residues. V was shortened by 3 bases and J by 3 bases, with 15 bases between the two germline ends. DNA for the CDR3: TGTGCCAGCAGTGACAGACGGTCAGTGAACTACGAGCAGTACTTC. Translated, it gives CASSDRRSVNYEQYF.

V and J are TRBV18 and TRBJ2-5; TRBD2 agrees at 8 bases. The CDR3 spans 15 residues. Germline V gene lookup returns CDR1 KGHSH and CDR2 LQKENI. J gave up 1 base and V 2 bases, and 3 bases lay outside the gene matches. DNA of the CDR3: TGTGCCAGCTCACCAGATAGCGGGGTCCAAGAGACCCAGTACTTC. This translates into CASSPDSGVQETQYF.

The J gene is TRBJ1-1, the V gene TRBV4-1, with 7 nucleotides matching TRBD1. With V trimmed by 3 bases and J by 7 bases, 8 bases remained unmatched. In germline, CDR1 is MGHRA, CDR2 YSYEKL. The CDR3 length is 14 residues. The CDR3 here is CASSQADRPLEAFF. The DNA for the CDR3 is TGCGCCAGCAGCCAGGCGGACAGGCCACTTGAAGCTTTCTTT.

The chain combines TRBV14 with TRBJ2-3; TRBD2 matches 9 bases. Trimming took 2 bases from V and 7 from J; bases not matched to a gene: 4. The germline V gene has CDR1 SGHDN and CDR2 FVKESK. CDR3 length equals 14 residues. Here the CDR3 reads CASSQSGGRNTQYF. The CDR3 DNA reads TGTGCCAGCAGCCAAAGCGGGGGGCGAAATACGCAGTATTTT. The full variable domain, rest sourced from reference TRBV14 and TRBJ2-3, is EAGVTQFPSHSVIEKGQTVTLRCDPISGHDNLYWYRRVMGKEIKFLLHFVKESKQDESGMPNNRFLAERTGGTYSTLKVQPAELEDSGVYFCASSQSGGRNTQYFGPGTRLTVL.

V gene TRBV4-3 combines with J gene TRBJ2-1, with 14 bases identical to TRBD2. J was trimmed by 6 bases and V by 3 bases; bases with no gene match: 7. CDR1 is LGHNA, CDR2 YSLEER, per germline. The CDR3 length is 17 residues. CDR3 bases: TGCGCCAGCAGCCAGGGGGGGACTAGCGGGAGCATCAATGAGCAGTTCTTC. The encoded protein is CASSQGGTSGSINEQFF.

The J gene is TRBJ1-1, the V gene TRBV11-2, with 7 bases lining up with TRBD1. V lost 7 bases to trimming and J lost 5 bases; unmatched junction nucleotides: 10. Germline V gene sequence: CDR1 SGHAT, CDR2 FQNNGV. The CDR3 spans 14 residues. DNA of the CDR3: TGTGCCAGCAACTCACAGGGGCAGGGGACTGAAGCTTTCTTT. Encoded protein: CASNSQGQGTEAFF.

The chain uses TRBV7-6 and TRBJ1-4; tentative D call: TRBD1 (5 bases). V lost 5 bases to trimming and J lost 7 bases, with 14 bases between them. This CDR3 has 14 residues. CDR1 is SGHVS, CDR2 FNYEAQ, per germline. In DNA, the CDR3 is TGTGCCAGCAGCCCCCTTAGGGGTTCTGAAAAACTGTTTTTT. This translates into CASSPLRGSEKLFF.

The rearrangement uses TRBV30 and TRBJ2-7; D perhaps matches TRBD2 (6 bases). The CDR3 spans 16 residues. Germline V gene lookup returns CDR1 GTSNPN and CDR2 SVGIG (reference sequence). Trimming stripped 4 bases from V and 0 bases from J, with 19 bases between. The CDR3 protein is CAWTPSPGLSSYEQYF. In DNA form, the CDR3 reads TGTGCCTGGACCCCCTCCCCGGGACTCAGCTCCTACGAGCAGTACTTC.

The chain is built from TRBV5-6 and TRBJ1-6; unclear D gene. V was shortened by 0 bases and J by 11 bases, with 9 bases between the two germline ends. The CDR3 spans 13 residues. Germline lookup yields CDR1 SGHDT and CDR2 YYEEEE. Here the CDR3 reads CASSLDRMAPLHF. CDR3 nucleotides: TGTGCCAGCAGCTTGGACAGAATGGCACCCCTCCACTTT.

The V call is TRBV13, the J call TRBJ2-5, with TRBD2 identical over 15 bases. V lost 5 bases, J lost 5 bases, and 12 bases stayed unmatched. Germline assignment: CDR1 PRHDT and CDR2 FYEKMQ (reference sequence). This CDR3 comprises 18 residues. CDR3 sequence reads: CASSGGTSGGKVAETQYF. The CDR3, as DNA: TGTGCCAGCAGCGGCGGGACTAGCGGGGGGAAGGTCGCGGAGACCCAGTACTTC.

The gene calls are TRBV5-1 and TRBJ2-3; D is uncertain. V lost 0 bases, J lost 4 bases, and 6 bases lay in between. This CDR3 is 13 amino acids long. Germline lookup yields CDR1 SGHRS and CDR2 YFSETQ. The CDR3 nucleotides read TGCGCCAGCAGCTTGGGTACCTCAGATACGCAGTATTTT. Its protein is CASSLGTSDTQYF.